This TCR beta chain was captured by sequencing in a study of cytomegalovirus exposure and HLA in healthy donors. Whole-study results and caveats: Published work reported that the classifier diagnosed cytomegalovirus status with high specificity and sensitivity. Sequence variants that were highly shared formed a cluster that was likely a sequencing artifact.

The CDR3 covers 13 residues. In germline, CDR1 is SGHNT, CDR2 YYREEE (reference sequence). Trimming removed 2 bases from V and 5 bases from J, with 11 bases in between. With regard to this clone: Its antigen is unidentified.

Vbeta (60) and Jbeta (13) primers were used in the PCR. Method: immunoSEQ multiplex PCR; TCRdb's copy keeps in-frame clones and lacks some. The sample consists of 190,000 or so clones, roughly four fifths of them appearing once. V is TRBV5-4 and J is TRBJ2-7; weak D call: TRBD1 (6 bases). This TCR was sampled from a man over 45 in good health and CMV-seronegative. Material: PBMCs. The CDR3 nucleotides read TGTGCCAGCAGCTTAGGGGGTAGGGACGAGCAGTACTTC. Encoded protein: CASSLGGRDEQYF.